This note documents a single T cell receptor beta chain sequence. Its antigen is undetermined. This specimen comes from a study of Ad26.COV2.S vaccination and SARS-CoV-2 variants. Points from the study as a whole: Vaccinated individuals (as opposed to placebo recipients) had higher spike-specific TCR breadth. The analyses of TCR breadth and depth may have understated the size of total T cell responses. After vaccination, substantial breadth of spike-specific CD8+ and CD4+ responses was reported.

TCRdb's table, derived via immunoSEQ multiplex PCR, lists solely in-frame clones and lacks some. The sample has 43,000 or so clones, around 83% seen once; the top ten hold approximately 44%. This CDR3 spans 11 amino acids. Germline CDR1 and CDR2: MNHEY and SMNVEV (reference sequence). V trimming: 6 bases; J trimming: 9 bases; junction bases outside the gene matches: 3. The chain uses TRBV27 and TRBJ2-3; 7 bases match TRBD1. The sequence came from a human donor who had recovered from COVID-19. The specimen comprised peripheral blood, sampled after recovery from COVID-19. This CDR3 is CASSRDRTQYF. Here the CDR3 DNA reads TGTGCCAGCAGCCGGGACAGAACGCAGTATTTT.